Below, 12 T cell receptor beta chains from the same sample are listed, as sequenced in a study of blood T cell repertoires in COVID-19. Generated by immunoSEQ multiplex PCR, the TCRdb table keeps only in-frame clones and is missing some. In the table there are 200,000 to 300,000 clones, around nine tenths of which are singletons. Specimen: peripheral blood. These receptors were obtained from a man in his forties who had recovered from COVID-19.

The gene calls are TRBV15 and TRBJ2-3, with 7 positions matching TRBD1. V gave up 1 base and J gave up 3 bases; unmatched junction bases: 10. The CDR3 consists of 17 residues. Germline CDR1 is LNHNV and CDR2 is YYDKDF (reference sequence). CDR3 nucleotides: TGTGCCACCAGCAGAGGAAGGGGGCTAGGGTCTACAGATACGCAGTATTTT. Its translation: CATSRGRGLGSTDTQYF.

A word on this clone: The junction differs from germline at one of its ends, possibly a read error. The gene calls are TRBV11-3 and TRBJ2-1, with D perhaps TRBD2 (6 bases). The CDR3 contains 15 residues. Germline lookup yields CDR1 SGHNT and CDR2 YENEEA. The CDR3 nucleotides are TGTGCCAGCAGCCTAGACGCGGGGCTAAACAATGAGCAGTTCTTC. Protein product: CASSLDAGLNNEQFF.

V usage is TRBV5-1 and J usage is TRBJ1-1; D unresolved. Germline V gene sequence: CDR1 SGHRS, CDR2 YFSETQ. V shed 4 bases and J shed 10 bases, with 17 bases lying between them. This CDR3 comprises 13 residues. The CDR3 sequence is CASSADFAGLAFF. The DNA of the CDR3 is TGCGCCAGCAGCGCCGATTTTGCGGGGTTAGCTTTCTTT.

The chain links TRBV7-9 to TRBJ2-5; perhaps TRBD2 as D (6 bases). V was cut by 1 base and J by 1 base, with 10 bases left in between. Germline CDR1 reads SEHNR; CDR2 reads FQNEAQ (reference sequence). This CDR3 comprises 15 residues. The CDR3 here is CASSLGRAFQETQYF. The CDR3, as DNA: TGTGCCAGCAGCTTAGGGAGGGCTTTCCAAGAGACCCAGTACTTC.

This clone was picked up a small number of times. The chain joins TRBV5-6 to TRBJ2-5; maybe TRBD1 (6 bases). With 5 bases removed from V and 1 base from J, the gap between germline ends came to 9 bases. The CDR3 covers 13 residues. The germline CDR1 and CDR2 sequences are SGHDT and YYEEEE. Written as DNA, the CDR3 is TGTGCCAGCAGGCCGGACAGCCAAGAGACCCAGTACTTC. It specifies CASRPDSQETQYF.

The rearrangement links TRBV20-1 to TRBJ2-1; D uncertain. CDR1 is DFQATT and CDR2 is SNEGSKA in the germline V gene (reference sequence). This CDR3 is built from 11 residues. With 6 bases removed from V and 4 bases from J, the gap between germline ends came to 7 bases. The CDR3 spells CSASQYNEQFF. The CDR3 DNA is TGCAGTGCCTCACAGTACAATGAGCAGTTCTTC.

V usage is TRBV13 and J usage is TRBJ2-5; 15 nucleotides agree with TRBD2. The CDR3 spans 19 residues. Trimming took 8 bases from V and 1 from J; bases not matched to a gene: 14. CDR1 and CDR2 (germline): PRHDT, FYEKMQ (reference sequence). Written as DNA, the CDR3 is TGTGCCAGCCGCGGGGGACTAGCGGGGGGCCACCGGATCCAAGAGACCCAGTACTTC. Amino acid sequence: CASRGGLAGGHRIQETQYF.

DNA for the CDR3: TGTGCCATCACCACAGGGTCCGAGCAGTACTTC. It codes for CAITTGSEQYF. J is TRBJ2-7 and V is TRBV10-3, with D perhaps matching TRBD1 (6 bases). The V and J ends lost 7 bases and 6 bases respectively, with 10 bases between them. Germline V gives CDR1 ENHRY, CDR2 SYGVKD. The CDR3 runs 11 residues.

The chain has TRBV4-3 and TRBJ2-7, with TRBD2 identical over 9 bases. Unmatched junction bases numbered 10, after V lost 3 bases and J lost 4 bases. Germline lookup yields CDR1 LGHNA and CDR2 YSLEER. The CDR3 runs 16 residues. CDR3 region: CASSQGAGTSPYEQYF. Here the CDR3 DNA reads TGCGCCAGCAGCCAGGGGGCCGGGACTAGCCCGTACGAGCAGTACTTC.

The chain is built from TRBV27 and TRBJ1-4, with D unresolved. CDR3 length: 13 residues. The germline V gene encodes CDR1 MNHEY and CDR2 SMNVEV (reference sequence). The V and J ends lost 2 bases and 8 bases respectively, with 9 bases between them. In DNA, the CDR3 is TGTGCCAGCAGTTTAAAGGTCGGGGAAAAACTGTTTTTT. Residues: CASSLKVGEKLFF.

The J gene is TRBJ2-7, the V gene TRBV10-2; 7 nucleotides agree with TRBD2. The ends lost 3 bases at V and 6 bases at J; junction bases unmatched: 8. Germline assignment: CDR1 WSHSY and CDR2 SAAADI. The CDR3 consists of 14 residues. The CDR3 protein is CASSEPRGSSEQYF. Here the CDR3 DNA reads TGCGCCAGCAGTGAACCCCGCGGGAGTTCCGAGCAGTACTTC.

This clone has a single count. The V call is TRBV9, the J call TRBJ2-7; TRBD2 matches at 7 bases. There are 15 residues in the CDR3. Germline CDR1 reads SGDLS; CDR2 reads YYNGEE. With V trimmed by 4 bases and J by 0 bases, 7 bases remained unmatched. CDR3 bases: TGTGCCAGCAGCCTCGGACTAGATAGCTCCTACGAGCAGTACTTC. Protein sequence: CASSLGLDSSYEQYF.